This T cell receptor (beta chain) was captured by sequencing in a study of cytomegalovirus exposure and HLA in healthy donors. Study-wide results and limits: Among the most significant clusters, several appeared linked to common viral pathogens in a later analysis. In vitro testing confirmed a few CMV-associated chains as specific for CMV antigens. As a later analysis revealed, the rate of TCR association differed by HLA locus, with DRB1 most and HLA-C fewest. Associated with cytomegalovirus, according to the listing, were some 180 TCR beta chains.

Germline CDR1 reads LNHDA; CDR2 reads SQIVND (reference sequence). The V segment lost 7 bases and the J segment 4 bases; nucleotides outside the gene matches: 13. CDR3 length equals 16 residues. Comment on this clone: Its antigen is undetermined.

This PCR relied on a set of 60 Vbeta primers and 13 Jbeta primers. Only in-frame clones appear in the TCRdb table, and some are missing; sequencing was by immunoSEQ multiplex PCR. Among approximately 74,000 clones listed, 78% were seen once. The chain joins TRBV19 to TRBJ1-1, with 9 bases matching TRBD1. The receptor's source is a man between 35 and 55 years old in good health and CMV-seronegative. The sample comprised PBMCs. The CDR3 protein is CASTGGQGSEFTEAFF. The CDR3 nucleotides are TGTGCCAGTACGGGGGGACAGGGTAGCGAGTTCACTGAAGCTTTCTTT.